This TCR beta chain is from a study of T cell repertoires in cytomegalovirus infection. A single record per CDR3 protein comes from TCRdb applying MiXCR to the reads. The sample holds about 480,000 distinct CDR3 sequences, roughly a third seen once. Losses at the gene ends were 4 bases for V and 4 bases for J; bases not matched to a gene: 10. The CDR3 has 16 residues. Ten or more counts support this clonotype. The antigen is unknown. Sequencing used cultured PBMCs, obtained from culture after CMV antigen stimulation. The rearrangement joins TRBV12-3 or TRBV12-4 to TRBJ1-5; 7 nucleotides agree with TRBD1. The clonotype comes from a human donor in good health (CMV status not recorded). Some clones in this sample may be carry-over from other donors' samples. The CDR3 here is CASSSYTGERNQPQHF. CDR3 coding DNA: TGTGCCAGCAGTTCGTATACAGGGGAGCGGAATCAGCCCCAGCATTTT.